This T cell receptor beta chain was captured by sequencing in a study of blood T cell repertoires in COVID-19 (dated by TCRdb to about 2020). At the level of the whole study: Collaborator samples came from the United States, Italy and Spain and covered acute and convalescent phases of COVID-19. The repertoires were released in a freely available public database intended as a resource for research on the immune response to SARS-CoV-2. The samples were drawn from the first 160 participants of the ongoing ImmuneRACE study and from 1,254 subjects provided by 6 global collaborators. Where HLA class I and class II types were available, the types were taken from metadata supplied by the sample provider, not from assay-based typing. A de-identified subject ID, COVID-19 status, age in years and sex were almost always included in the sample metadata. Deeply sampled blood TCRbeta repertoires from subjects exposed to, actively infected with, or recovered from COVID-19 were included in the dataset. The material from the prospective study consisted of cDNA or gDNA derived from T cells, B-cell-depleted T cells, or PBMCs. General study outcomes and caveats: Clinical and demographic metadata were provided uncurated, with the amount varying by source and participant.

The V and J ends are trimmed by 1 base and 7 bases, leaving 11 bases between them. The germline V gene provides CDR1 SGHTA and CDR2 FQGNSA. The CDR3 has 15 amino acids, counting the end cysteine and phenylalanine. Here the CDR3 DNA is all that survives: 45 bases in frame from base 1. TCRbeta CDR3 regions were amplified from genomic DNA by means of the immunoSEQ Assay, a bias-controlled multiplex PCR. As for how the authors treated the data: Nucleated cell counts per sample were estimated from amplification of reference gene primers within the assay. To quantify the absolute abundance of each unique TCRbeta CDR3 rearrangement, sequence reads were collapsed and filtered. For each sample, productive Simpson clonality was calculated as the square root of Simpson's diversity index across productive rearrangements. Imported from immuneACCESS, the table was reduced by TCRdb to in-frame sequences with V and J called. These copies leave out some clones; in studies compared against another copy, an unresolved V gene accounts for under half, and the cause of the remainder is not known. V and J calls and clone size are as listed in that table; D and trimming were resolved from the DNA. Within this sample are about 120,000 clones, with approximately 70% of them counted one time only. Of the sample, under 0.95% is held by the ten largest clones.

This clone was detected once. It lacks a known antigen. No base quality information exists; no much larger clone differs at one position. Whole blood was collected in K2EDTA tubes by collaborating institutions according to the institutions' own protocols. For TCRbeta analysis, collaborators shipped samples in one of three forms: frozen whole blood, isolated PBMCs, or DNA extracted from either of those sample types. This chain joins TRBV7-2 to TRBJ1-6, with no confidently assigned D gene. Sequencing was performed on peripheral blood. The TCR was taken from a human donor with acute or convalescent COVID-19. The donor label of this sample is uncertain. The CDR3 protein sequence reads: CASSLGQSRNSPLHF. The nucleotides are TGTGCCAGCAGCTTAGGCCAAAGTCGGAATTCACCCCTCCACTTT.